These 30 T cell receptor beta chains were all obtained from the same sample, sequenced in a study of Tregs in tolerant kidney transplant recipients. Clones were sequenced by immunoSEQ multiplex PCR, and TCRdb holds only the in-frame ones, with some missing. The sample includes 110,000 or so clones, around nine tenths of them seen just once. Sequencing used CD4+ T cells from blood. The receptors stem from a human donor in good health.

The chain couples TRBV7-3 to TRBJ2-5; 7 nucleotides align to TRBD1. Trimming at V came to 2 bases and at J to 5 bases, leaving 2 bases not matched to a gene. The CDR3 runs 13 residues. Germline V gene sequence: CDR1 SGHTA, CDR2 FQGTGA. The DNA for the CDR3 is TGTGCCAGCAGCTTAGACAGGGCTGAGACCCAGTACTTC. It encodes CASSLDRAETQYF.

This clone was detected once. The CDR3 ends on some other residue instead of the conserved phenylalanine or tryptophan, so this is likely a read error. Because the CDR3's place on the DNA is in doubt, the DNA is left out and the CDR3 is given as listed by TCRdb. This rearrangement joins TRBV18 to TRBJ1-5; the table names TRBD1, a call not compared with the DNA. The CDR3 is 15 amino acids in total, end residues counted. Germline V CDR1 and CDR2: KGHSH, LQKENI. CDR3 residues: CASSRRGQGGPPESL.

V and J are TRBV5-1 and TRBJ1-1, with D perhaps TRBD1 (6 bases). Per germline, CDR1 SGHRS and CDR2 YFSETQ. This CDR3 has 14 residues. The V end was cut by 0 bases, the J end by 1 base, with 7 bases between. CDR3 region: CASSLATGNTEAFF. The CDR3, as DNA: TGCGCCAGCAGCTTGGCGACAGGGAACACTGAAGCTTTCTTT.

The V gene is TRBV5-4, the J gene TRBJ1-1; 7 positions agree with TRBD1. In germline, CDR1 is SGHNT, CDR2 YYREEE (reference sequence). The length of the CDR3 is 15 residues. Trimming cost V 2 bases and J 1 base; bases outside gene matches: 5. In DNA, the CDR3 is TGTGCCAGCAGCTTTAGGACAGGTTGGAACACTGAAGCTTTCTTT. Translating it yields CASSFRTGWNTEAFF.

The chain carries TRBV5-1 and TRBJ1-2, with 9 bases fitting TRBD1. Trimming took 4 bases from V and 2 from J; bases not matched to a gene: 3. The CDR3 is 14 amino acids. Germline V gene data show CDR1 as SGHRS and CDR2 as YFSETQ. The CDR3 here is CASSQGTGNYGYTF. For the CDR3, the DNA is TGCGCCAGCAGCCAAGGGACAGGGAACTATGGCTACACCTTC.

J is TRBJ2-6 and V is TRBV11-2, with 8 bases fitting TRBD2. CDR1 and CDR2 from the germline V gene are SGHAT and FQNNGV. Trimming at V came to 6 bases and at J to 4 bases, leaving 11 bases not matched to a gene. CDR3 size: 17 residues. The CDR3 protein is CASRYPGRGSGANVLTF. DNA for the CDR3: TGTGCCAGCAGATACCCCGGGAGGGGGAGCGGGGCCAACGTCCTGACTTTC.

The V and J genes are TRBV5-8 and TRBJ2-7; the match to TRBD2 covers 7 bases. This CDR3 is 15 amino acids long. The V gene end was trimmed by 4 bases and the J gene end by 4 bases; junction bases not matched to a gene: 11. Germline assignment: CDR1 SGHTS and CDR2 YDEGEE. The CDR3 here is CASSPWEGVGYEQYF. CDR3 coding DNA: TGTGCCAGCAGCCCTTGGGAGGGAGTTGGGTACGAGCAGTACTTC.

This chain uses TRBV7-2 with TRBJ1-3; D is unclear. Trimming stripped 0 bases from V and 0 bases from J, with 9 bases between. The germline V gene encodes CDR1 SGHTA and CDR2 FQGNSA. The CDR3 spans 16 residues. The CDR3: CASSLAYILSGNTIYF. CDR3 DNA: TGTGCCAGCAGCTTAGCGTACATCCTCTCTGGAAACACCATATATTTT.

The rearrangement links TRBV11-2 to TRBJ2-3; weak D call: TRBD1 (6 bases). Germline CDR1 is SGHAT and CDR2 is FQNNGV. Deletions cut 5 bases from V and 6 bases from J, with 6 bases between. The length of the CDR3 is 11 residues. The CDR3 region has the DNA TGTGCCAGCAGCCAGGGGGATACGCAGTATTTT. It specifies CASSQGDTQYF.

This chain links TRBV2 with TRBJ2-1; TRBD2 might be the D (5 bases). Per the germline V gene, CDR1 is SNHLY and CDR2 is FYNNEI. The CDR3 is 11 residues long. V lost 4 bases and J lost 8, with 6 bases in between. This chain's CDR3 is CASSASYEQFF. DNA of the CDR3: TGTGCCAGCAGTGCTAGCTATGAGCAGTTCTTC.

CDR3 sequence: CASSYSGDRDNYGYTF. Here the CDR3 DNA reads TGTGCCAGCAGTTACTCTGGGGACAGGGACAACTATGGCTACACCTTC. The rearrangement uses TRBV6-5 and TRBJ1-2; 9 bases map to TRBD1. Germline assignment: CDR1 MNHEY and CDR2 SVGAGI. The CDR3 contains 16 residues. Germline trimming cut 0 bases from V and 2 bases from J; bases unmatched to any gene: 4.

As DNA, the CDR3 is TGTGCCAGTAAACCCGGGACAACCCAAGAGACCCAGTACTTC. It encodes CASKPGTTQETQYF. The rearrangement links TRBV19 to TRBJ2-5, with a weak D call TRBD1 (6 bases). This CDR3 is 14 amino acids long. The V gene lost 7 bases and the J gene lost 1 base, with 13 bases spanning the gap. CDR1 is LNHDA, CDR2 SQIVND, per germline (reference sequence).

The chain is built from TRBV5-1 and TRBJ1-1; weak D call: TRBD1 (5 bases). Trimming took 1 base from V and 1 from J, leaving 8 bases between them. Looked up from germline, CDR1 is SGHRS and CDR2 is YFSETQ. CDR3 length: 14 amino acids. CDR3 amino acids: CASSLQQANTEAFF. As DNA, the CDR3 is TGCGCCAGCAGCTTGCAACAGGCGAACACTGAAGCTTTCTTT.

The genes are TRBV19 and TRBJ1-6; possible D gene TRBD1, 5 bases. V was cut by 7 bases and J by 6 bases, with 13 bases left in between. Germline CDR1 reads LNHDA; CDR2 reads SQIVND (reference sequence). The CDR3 runs to 14 residues. CDR3 sequence: CASIPRDRNSPLHF. DNA for the CDR3: TGTGCCAGTATCCCCAGGGATCGTAATTCACCCCTCCACTTT.

The CDR3 nucleotides read TGCGCCAGCAGCTTGTTAGGGATGGAGGCCACTGAAGCTTTCTTT. Its protein is CASSLLGMEATEAFF. This chain uses TRBV5-1 with TRBJ1-1; D is unclear. CDR3 length: 15 amino acids. Trimming pared 1 base from V and 4 bases from J, leaving 14 bases between. Germline-derived CDR1 and CDR2 are SGHRS and YFSETQ.

J is TRBJ2-5 and V is TRBV7-9, with D tentatively TRBD1 (5 bases). Germline CDR1 SEHNR, CDR2 FQNEAQ (reference sequence). The length of the CDR3 is 15 residues. V was cut by 2 bases and J by 1 base, with 11 bases left in between. CDR3 in DNA: TGTGCCAGCAGCTTAATGTTGGGGCCCCAAGAGACCCAGTACTTC. Its translation: CASSLMLGPQETQYF.

This chain uses TRBV5-4 with TRBJ2-3; D possibly corresponds to TRBD2 (6 bases). Trimming pared 4 bases from V and 3 bases from J, leaving 18 bases between. Germline CDR1 and CDR2: SGHNT and YYREEE (reference sequence). The CDR3 is 16 amino acids. The CDR3 DNA reads TGTGCCAGCAGCCCCCCGGCCTCGACTAGGACAGATACGCAGTATTTT. As protein: CASSPPASTRTDTQYF. Full variable domain (outside the CDR3, taken from reference TRBV5-4 and TRBJ2-3): ETGVTQSPTHLIKTRGQQVTLRCSSQSGHNTVSWYQQALGQGPQFIFQYYREEENGRGNFPPRFSGLQFPNYSSELNVNALELDDSALYLCASSPPASTRTDTQYFGPGTRLTVL.

The chain couples TRBV25-1 to TRBJ2-4; possibly TRBD1 or TRBD2 for D (7 bases each). CDR1 and CDR2 from the germline V gene are MGHDK and SYGVNS. This CDR3 spans 14 amino acids. V lost 4 bases and J 14 bases, leaving 21 bases between the germline ends. DNA of the CDR3: TGTGCCAGCAGTGCCCAGGGGGGGCGCACGTCAAAGTACTTC. Protein sequence: CASSAQGGRTSKYF.

V and J are TRBV11-3 and TRBJ2-7, with a possible D match to TRBD1 (6 bases). V was pared by 5 bases and J by 2 bases, with 22 bases between. The CDR3 is 17 amino acids. Germline V gene lookup returns CDR1 SGHNT and CDR2 YENEEA. The CDR3 sequence is CASSPLPYRDPTYEQYF. Here the CDR3 DNA reads TGTGCCAGCAGCCCCCTGCCCTACAGGGATCCAACCTACGAGCAGTACTTC.

In its sample, this clone was seen once. The chain recombines TRBV30 with TRBJ2-6; D call uncertain. The CDR3 runs to 16 residues. Deletions cut 4 bases from V and 0 bases from J, with 13 bases between. Per the germline V gene, CDR1 is GTSNPN and CDR2 is SVGIG (reference sequence). DNA of the CDR3: TGTGCCTGGAAGAAGGACGGTTACTCTGGGGCCAACGTCCTGACTTTC. Translating it yields CAWKKDGYSGANVLTF.

The chain recombines TRBV27 with TRBJ2-1; TRBD2 might be the D (6 bases). The CDR3 runs 15 residues. Trimming pared 3 bases from V and 0 bases from J, leaving 9 bases between. CDR1 and CDR2 from the germline V gene are MNHEY and SMNVEV (reference sequence). This CDR3 is CASSLGGSSYNEQFF. The CDR3 DNA follows: TGTGCCAGCAGTTTGGGGGGATCCTCCTACAATGAGCAGTTCTTC.

V is TRBV6-1 and J is TRBJ1-3; TRBD1 is a possible D gene (5 bases). Per germline, CDR1 MNHNS and CDR2 SASEGT. Between the trimmed V and J ends, which lost 7 bases and 0 bases, there was a span of 13 bases. The CDR3 has 15 amino acids. This CDR3 is CASIPRGTSGNTIYF. The CDR3 region has the DNA TGTGCCAGCATCCCCCGAGGGACCTCTGGAAACACCATATATTTT.

The rearrangement joins TRBV5-1 to TRBJ2-3, with 7 bases that match TRBD2. Unmatched junction bases numbered 4, after V lost 0 bases and J lost 6 bases. This CDR3 is built from 14 residues. Germline V CDR1 and CDR2: SGHRS, YFSETQ. CDR3 DNA sequence: TGCGCCAGCAGCTTGGGGCGAGCGGGGGATACGCAGTATTTT. It specifies CASSLGRAGDTQYF.

The chain uses TRBV6-6 and TRBJ2-7; TRBD2 aligns across 7 bases. The germline V gene has CDR1 MNHNY and CDR2 SVGAGI (reference sequence). The ends lost 8 bases at V and 1 base at J; junction bases unmatched: 11. CDR3 length: 15 residues. The CDR3 DNA is TGTGCCAGCCGCTTGCTGGGAGGGCAGTCCTACGAGCAGTACTTC. Translation: CASRLLGGQSYEQYF.

The chain joins TRBV6-4 to TRBJ1-1; D call uncertain. CDR1 MRHNA and CDR2 SNTAGT come from the germline V gene. Between the trimmed V and J ends, which lost 0 bases and 5 bases, there was a span of 13 bases. This CDR3 has 15 amino acids. This CDR3 reads CASSDSPGLLTEAFF. DNA of the CDR3: TGTGCCAGCAGTGACTCGCCGGGCCTTTTGACTGAAGCTTTCTTT.

The V and J genes are TRBV6-5 and TRBJ1-5; the D gene is possibly TRBD1 (6 bases). CDR3 length: 13 amino acids. CDR1 and CDR2 from the germline V gene are MNHEY and SVGAGI. Trimming left V 5 bases short and J 5 bases short, with 10 bases between. In nucleotides, the CDR3 is TGTGCCAGCAGTCCGGACAGAGATCAGCCCCAGCATTTT. This gives the protein CASSPDRDQPQHF.

This CDR3 is CASSEQTRLAGVDTQYF. The CDR3 region has the DNA TGTGCCAGCAGTGAGCAAACCCGACTAGCGGGAGTGGATACGCAGTATTTT. The chain is built from TRBV2 and TRBJ2-3, with TRBD2 identical over 12 bases. V was pared by 3 bases and J by 6 bases, with 10 bases of the junction left unmatched. Germline V CDR1 and CDR2: SNHLY, FYNNEI. The CDR3 is made up of 17 amino acids.

In this sample, this clone turned up once. The rearrangement joins TRBV18 to TRBJ1-1; D not resolved. Germline CDR1 KGHSH, CDR2 LQKENI. The CDR3 is 15 residues long. Trimming took 3 bases from V and 5 from J, leaving 16 bases between them. The CDR3 nucleotides are TGTGCCAGCTCACCGACCGGAGGTGGAAGAACTGAAGCTTTCTTT. Protein sequence: CASSPTGGGRTEAFF.

The chain is built from TRBV18 and TRBJ1-4; D ambiguous. Trimming took off 4 bases at V and 2 bases at J, with 8 bases between the two ends. This CDR3 is built from 14 residues. Per germline, CDR1 KGHSH and CDR2 LQKENI. CDR3 nucleotide sequence: TGTGCCAGCTCACACCAAAATACTAATGAAAAACTGTTTTTT. Its translation: CASSHQNTNEKLFF.

The chain is built from TRBV5-4 and TRBJ1-5; 9 nucleotides match TRBD1. CDR1 is SGHNT and CDR2 is YYREEE in the germline V gene (reference sequence). After removal of 4 bases from V and 0 bases from J, the junction contained 2 bases not matched to a gene. The CDR3 sequence is 15 residues long. The chain's CDR3 is CASSRTGDSNQPQHF. CDR3 bases: TGTGCCAGCAGCCGGACAGGGGATAGCAATCAGCCCCAGCATTTT.